This T cell receptor beta chain was identified during a study of OX40 agonist ivuxolimab in advanced cancers. General observations from the study: What antigens the expanded peripheral T cells recognized was never established. Patients with a partial response at 0.1-3.0 mg/kg had among the lowest clonal expansion. Within 6 weeks, CD4+ and CD8+ blood T cells expanded clonally at 0.1 to 3.0 mg/kg.

The CDR3 has 12 amino acids. Germline assignment: CDR1 SGHVS and CDR2 FQNEAQ. Trimming removed 7 bases at V and 0 bases at J, with 6 bases between. With respect to this clone: No antigen is known for it.

Generated by immunoSEQ multiplex PCR, the TCRdb table keeps only in-frame clones and is missing some. Among around 80,000 clones, roughly 87% were seen once, and the ten largest hold roughly 0.17%. V is TRBV7-8 and J is TRBJ1-2, with D unresolved. This receptor was taken from an adult with an advanced solid tumor such as melanoma, head and neck, liver or kidney cancer. The input for sequencing was CD4+ or CD8+ T cells sorted from blood, taken in a trial of the OX40 agonist ivuxolimab. CDR3 protein: CASTNPNYGYTF. The CDR3 bases are TGTGCCAGCACGAACCCTAACTATGGCTACACCTTC.